These T cell receptor beta chains were read from a single sample in a study of vaccination effects on CD4 cells after COVID-19. Clones were read by immunoSEQ multiplex PCR, and TCRdb kept only the in-frame ones, dropping some. The sample shows about 27,000 clones, 70% to 80% of them seen only once. These receptors' targets are unknown. The sequenced sample was CD4+ T cells from PBMCs cultured with HCoV-NL63 spike peptides, obtained before COVID-19 vaccination. All receptors come from a human donor who had a prior SARS-CoV-2 infection. Both conserved end residues are part of each CDR3. D genes are given only for firm matches. The listing skips clone size in some rows; elsewhere it reads once, few, many or a size class.

clone_size | j_call | d_call | cdr3_length | v_call | cdr3_nt | cdr3_aa
- | TRBJ2-3 | - | 15 | TRBV4-3 | TGCGCCAGCAGCCAAGATCCGGCAGGCACAGATACGCAGTATTTT | CASSQDPAGTDTQYF
few | TRBJ2-7 | - | 14 | TRBV5-1 | TGCGCCAGCAGCTTGGTTGGCGGCTCCTACGAGCAGTACTTC | CASSLVGGSYEQYF
- | TRBJ2-7 | - | 12 | TRBV12-3/TRBV12-4 | TGTGCCAGCAGTTACATAAACTACGAGCAGTACTTC | CASSYINYEQYF
- | TRBJ2-1 | - | 13 | TRBV30 | TGTGCCTGGAGTGAAGACAGTTACAATGAGCAGTTCTTC | CAWSEDSYNEQFF
- | TRBJ2-5 | TRBD2 | 17 | TRBV5-1 | TGCGCCAGCAGCTTGGCCCCTAGCGGGGGCCTCCAAGAGACCCAGTACTTC | CASSLAPSGGLQETQYF
- | TRBJ1-5 | - | 15 | TRBV5-8 | TGTGCCAGCAGCTTGTCCGACTGGGTGGGTCAGCCCCAGCATTTT | CASSLSDWVGQPQHF
- | TRBJ2-1 | - | 13 | TRBV7-2 | TGTGCCAGCATCGGGGGCCCTTACAATGAGCAGTTCTTC | CASIGGPYNEQFF
- | TRBJ2-7 | - | 15 | TRBV4-2 | TGTGCCAGCAGCCAAGATCAGTACCGGCGGACCGAGCAGTACTTC | CASSQDQYRRTEQYF
- | TRBJ1-1 | - | 17 | TRBV21-1 | TGTGCCAGCAGCACGCCCGGACAGGTGAATATGAACACTGAAGCTTTCTTT | CASSTPGQVNMNTEAFF
- | TRBJ1-2 | - | 15 | TRBV5-1 | TGCGCCAGCAGCTTGCGGGGTTCCGAGGGCTATGGCTACACCTTC | CASSLRGSEGYGYTF
- | TRBJ2-5 | - | 11 | TRBV7-9 | TGTGCCAGCGGTCTACAAGAGACCCAGTACTTC | CASGLQETQYF
- | TRBJ2-3 | TRBD1 | 14 | TRBV5-4 | TGTGCCAGCAGCTTGGCACAGGGGACAGATACGCAGTATTTT | CASSLAQGTDTQYF
- | TRBJ1-1 | - | 12 | TRBV2 | TGTGCCAGCAGTAGTGGGGCCCCTGAAGCTTTCTTT | CASSSGAPEAFF
- | TRBJ2-1 | - | 13 | TRBV18 | TGTGCCAGCTCCCGCGGGGAGGGGGATGAGCAGTTCTTC | CASSRGEGDEQFF
- | TRBJ1-5 | - | 14 | TRBV7-2 | TGTGCCAGCAGCTACCTTCGGGGTGTTCAGCCCCAGCATTTT | CASSYLRGVQPQHF
few | TRBJ2-7 | TRBD2 | 15 | TRBV7-9 | TGTGCCAGCAGCCCTCTAGCGGACCACTCCTACGAGCAGTACTTC | CASSPLADHSYEQYF
- | TRBJ1-2 | - | 14 | TRBV7-2 | TGTGCCAGCAGCTTAAATGCCGGGGGCTATGGCTACACCTTC | CASSLNAGGYGYTF
- | TRBJ1-4 | - | 15 | TRBV2 | TGTGCCAGCAGCACGCCCAGGGTCAGTAATGAAAAACTGTTTTTT | CASSTPRVSNEKLFF
- | TRBJ2-5 | TRBD1 | 15 | TRBV7-7 | TGTGCTAGCAGCTCCGGGACAGGGGGCCAAGAGACCCAGTACTTC | CASSSGTGGQETQYF
- | TRBJ1-3 | TRBD1 | 14 | TRBV9 | TGTGCCAGCAGCGTAGACAGGGGAGGAAACACCATATATTTT | CASSVDRGGNTIYF
few | TRBJ1-4 | - | 13 | TRBV12-3/TRBV12-4 | TGTGCCAGCAGTTCGGTGGAGGGTGAAAAACTGTTTTTT | CASSSVEGEKLFF
once | TRBJ1-1 | - | 13 | TRBV7-9 | TGTGCCAGCAGCCGGGGGACGAACACTGAAGCTTTCTTT | CASSRGTNTEAFF
once | TRBJ1-5 | - | 15 | TRBV9 | TGTGCCAGCAGCGCCGGGGGGGCTTCAGGTCAGCCCCAGCATTTT | CASSAGGASGQPQHF
- | TRBJ2-5 | TRBD2 | 15 | TRBV9 | TGTGCCAGCAGCCCGGGGACTAGCCTCCAAGAGACCCAGTACTTC | CASSPGTSLQETQYF